This T cell receptor (beta chain) appears in the sequencing data of a study of spatial heterogeneity in lung cancer. Study-wide points: It was found that expanded intratumoral alpha and beta TCR counts tracked tumor mutation counts.

This clonotype was recorded many times. What it binds is unknown. Being off target in a library aimed at alpha chains, this beta chain has a size of little meaning. V was clipped by 4 bases and J by 0 bases, with 15 bases between them. CDR1 is KGHDR, CDR2 SFDVKD, per germline. The CDR3 totals 17 residues. The time point: sample taken at primary tumor resection. TCR cDNA molecules were tagged individually, and each one carried a unique molecular identifier. TCRdb processed the 5' RACE reads anew with MiXCR; each CDR3 protein has one entry. The sample lists over 10,000 distinct CDR3 sequences; over 4.5% were seen once.

Sequencing was performed on lung tumor tissue, taken at surgery. The receptor comes from a male donor with early-stage non-small cell lung cancer. The V gene is TRBV24-1, the J gene TRBJ2-1; tentatively, D is TRBD1 (6 bases). The CDR3 region is CATSEKTGRTSYNEQFF. For the CDR3, the DNA is TGTGCCACCAGTGAAAAGACAGGACGCACCTCCTACAATGAGCAGTTCTTC.